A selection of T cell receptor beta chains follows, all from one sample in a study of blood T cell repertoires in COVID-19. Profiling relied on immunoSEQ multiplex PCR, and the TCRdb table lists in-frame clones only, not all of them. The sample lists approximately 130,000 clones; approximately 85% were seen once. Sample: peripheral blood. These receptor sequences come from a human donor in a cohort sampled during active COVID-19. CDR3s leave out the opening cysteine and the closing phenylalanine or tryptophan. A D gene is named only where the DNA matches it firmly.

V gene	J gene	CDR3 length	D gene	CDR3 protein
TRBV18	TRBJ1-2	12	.	ASSLTGSSSGYT
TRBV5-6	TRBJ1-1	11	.	ASRRARATEAF
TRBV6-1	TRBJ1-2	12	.	ASSEVTGNYGYT
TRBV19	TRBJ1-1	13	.	ASSIWQGEGTEAF
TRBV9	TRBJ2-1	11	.	ASSSTRRDEQF
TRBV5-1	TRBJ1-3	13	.	ASSLTGLSGNTIY
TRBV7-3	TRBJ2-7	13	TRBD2	ASSSAGGPTYEQY
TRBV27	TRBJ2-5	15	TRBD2	ASSLSGLAGNQETQY
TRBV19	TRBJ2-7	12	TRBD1	ASSRQGAGFEQY
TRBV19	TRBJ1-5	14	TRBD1	ASSIEGLAGGQPQH
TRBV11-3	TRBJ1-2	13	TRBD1	ASSSPPGTGYGYT
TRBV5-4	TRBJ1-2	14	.	ASSFKGGETNYGYT
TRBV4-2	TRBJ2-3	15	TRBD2	ASSQDQTSGGPDTQY
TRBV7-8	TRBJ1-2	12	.	ASSLAGANYGYT
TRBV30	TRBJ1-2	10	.	AWPQGNYGYT
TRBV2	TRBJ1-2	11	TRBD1	GSAGTGSTGYT
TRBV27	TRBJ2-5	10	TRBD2	ASRAGFETQY
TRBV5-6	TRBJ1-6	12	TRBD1	ASSLQGPGSPLH
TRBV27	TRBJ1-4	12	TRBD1	ASSERGPNEKLF
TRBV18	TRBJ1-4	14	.	ASSSALGARNEKLF
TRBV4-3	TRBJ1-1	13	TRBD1	ASSQIQGALTEAF
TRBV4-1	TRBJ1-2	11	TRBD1	ASSHWTGDGYT
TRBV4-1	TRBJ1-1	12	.	ASSQDPGNTEAF
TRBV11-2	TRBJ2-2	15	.	ASSLFLRAANTGELF
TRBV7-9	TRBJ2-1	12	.	ASSLTGVNNEQF
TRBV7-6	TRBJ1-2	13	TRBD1	ASSSGTENNYGYT
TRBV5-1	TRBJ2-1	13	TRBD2	ASSLFSGSNNEQF
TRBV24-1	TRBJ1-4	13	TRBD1	ATSVGTGEGEKLF